The rows below give T cell receptor beta chains drawn from one sample of a study of blood T cell repertoires in COVID-19. Profiled with immunoSEQ multiplex PCR; TCRdb holds only in-frame clones, not every one. The profile shows about 280,000 clones, approximately 85% of them singletons. The source material was peripheral blood. The receptors shown here come from a woman in her 70s with acute or convalescent COVID-19. Each CDR3 is given without its conserved first and last residue.

v_gene	j_gene	CDR3aa
TRBV19	TRBJ1-2	ASSIDLQGYGYT
TRBV5-6	TRBJ1-6	ASSPTGTSNSPLH
TRBV7-2	TRBJ2-3	ASRLRGGGWEDTQY
TRBV7-2	TRBJ2-7	ASSLRGAAEQY
TRBV4-1	TRBJ2-3	ASPRATDTQY
TRBV5-1	TRBJ1-1	ASSSRQGRTEAF
TRBV10-2	TRBJ1-3	ASSPGRSGNTIY
TRBV7-3	TRBJ2-1	ASSPSGSAQF
TRBV29-1	TRBJ2-3	SVKSRTGDTQY
TRBV2	TRBJ2-1	ASRGPWGGLFEQF
TRBV6-5	TRBJ1-5	ASSYLNQPQH
TRBV5-4	TRBJ2-7	ASSADSGSYEQY
TRBV4-2	TRBJ2-7	ASSRGRFPYEQY
TRBV5-1	TRBJ1-4	ASRQDSASNEKLF
TRBV7-9	TRBJ2-1	ASSVQNEQF
TRBV5-1	TRBJ2-6	ASSLLPNSGANVLT
TRBV7-2	TRBJ2-1	ASSPTKRGSNEQF
TRBV4-1	TRBJ2-3	ASSQSQSRLRDTQY
TRBV5-1	TRBJ1-1	ASSQGPPGGTEAF
TRBV5-1	TRBJ1-1	ASSWKGANTEAF
TRBV7-9	TRBJ1-2	ASSSDPGGIYGYT
TRBV2	TRBJ2-1	ASSGDRGHEQF
TRBV4-1	TRBJ1-5	ASSYDRGLQPQH
TRBV6-5	TRBJ2-3	ASRSTTPDTQY
TRBV30	TRBJ1-2	AWTAGFDYGYT
TRBV6-5	TRBJ1-5	ATHSGGLNQPQH
TRBV5-1	TRBJ1-6	ASSLGYRTGDSPLH
TRBV7-2	TRBJ2-3	ASSLALRGSADTQY
TRBV7-9	TRBJ1-6	ASSTQLNSYNSPLH
TRBV6-5	TRBJ1-4	ASRGGSNEKLF